This T cell receptor (delta chain) was identified during a study of γδ T cells in repeated Plasmodium falciparum infection. Study-level information: Age- and gender-matched Australian children served as comparison for malaria-exposed Malian children.

The table lists this clone with many counts. The TCRdb protein comes from a much larger clone and disagrees with this DNA's translation at residue 3, likely due to a read error; the protein given here is derived from the DNA. TCRdb repeated clone calling on the multiplex PCR reads with CATT. This table holds roughly 86,000 delta-chain clones, more than 1.4% found once. Sample: gamma-delta T cells from blood. This clonotype originated in a pool of human donors (malaria-infected and uninfected, not separated).

The DNA of the CDR3 is TGTGCCTCCCGTGGGGCTTGGGTCCCATGGGAGGCCGGTAAACTCATCTTT. Its translation is CASRGAWVPWEAGKLIF. The chain links TRDV3 to TRDJ1, with a weak D call TRDD3 (5 bases). Trimming cost V 4 bases and J 7 bases, with 31 bases left between them. This CDR3 spans 17 amino acids. Germline lookup yields CDR1 TVYSNPD and CDR2 GDNSRS (reference sequence).